One and the same sample provided the 8 T cell receptor beta chains below, sequenced in a study of T cell responses to AZD1222 COVID-19 vaccine. Using immunoSEQ multiplex PCR, the repertoire was profiled, and TCRdb retains in-frame clones only, with some absent. The profile shows 77,000 or so clones, 91% of them singletons. The input for sequencing was peripheral blood, taken 28 days after the second AZD1222 dose. These receptors were obtained from an adult who received the AZD1222 COVID-19 vaccine.

The chain is built from TRBV10-2 and TRBJ1-1; D is uncertain. The CDR3 spans 13 residues. Between the trimmed V and J ends, which lost 2 bases and 1 base, there was a span of 5 bases. Germline V CDR1 and CDR2: WSHSY, SAAADI. In nucleotides, the CDR3 is TGCGCCAGCAGTGAGGCCGAGAACACTGAAGCTTTCTTT. It is translated as CASSEAENTEAFF.

The J gene is TRBJ2-3, the V gene TRBV11-3, with 9 bases that match TRBD2. With V trimmed by 0 bases and J by 4 bases, 17 bases remained unmatched. Germline V gene lookup returns CDR1 SGHNT and CDR2 YENEEA. The CDR3 spans 20 residues. The CDR3 DNA reads TGTGCCAGCAGCTTAGATACCCCCCTAGCGGGACCCTTGAGGGCAGATACGCAGTATTTT. Translation: CASSLDTPLAGPLRADTQYF. The full variable domain, rest sourced from reference TRBV11-3 and TRBJ2-3, is EAGVVQSPRYKIIEKKQPVAFWCNPISGHNTLYWYLQNLGQGPELLIRYENEEAVDDSQLPKDRFSAERLKGVDSTLKIQPAELGDSAVYLCASSLDTPLAGPLRADTQYFGPGTRLTVL.

J is TRBJ2-7 and V is TRBV28; 7 bases fit TRBD2. V was pared by 1 base and J by 3 bases, with 9 bases of the junction left unmatched. The germline V gene has CDR1 MDHEN and CDR2 SYDVKM. CDR3 length: 16 amino acids. In nucleotides, the CDR3 is TGTGCCAGCAGTTTATTTGGGGAGGGAGGGTTCTACGAGCAGTACTTC. Protein product: CASSLFGEGGFYEQYF.

This sequence joins TRBV28 and TRBJ1-1; 8 positions match TRBD1. From germline, CDR1 is MDHEN and CDR2 SYDVKM. After removal of 6 bases from V and 10 bases from J, the junction contained 1 base not matched to a gene. CDR3 length: 10 residues. CDR3 residues: CASSGTGAFF. In nucleotides, the CDR3 is TGTGCCAGCAGCGGGACAGGAGCTTTCTTT.

J is TRBJ1-5 and V is TRBV6-1; TRBD1 might be the D (6 bases). The CDR3 has 16 residues. Trimming left V 4 bases short and J 1 base short, with 14 bases between. The V gene's germline CDR1 is MNHNS and CDR2 SASEGT. The CDR3 sequence: CASSVQGPGSNQPQHF. DNA of the CDR3: TGTGCCAGCAGTGTACAGGGTCCTGGAAGCAATCAGCCCCAGCATTTT.

V gene TRBV13 combines with J gene TRBJ2-3, with TRBD2 matching over 13 bases. The germline gives CDR1 PRHDT, CDR2 FYEKMQ (reference sequence). The CDR3 contains 19 residues. V shed 1 base, J shed 4 bases, and the junction held 11 bases outside the gene matches. The CDR3 DNA reads TGTGCCAGCAGCTTAGTTCGTCGACTAGCGGGGGGATCCCCAGATACGCAGTATTTT. This codes for CASSLVRRLAGGSPDTQYF.

Comments on this clone: Other nucleotide sequences from this sample produce the same CDR3. V and J are TRBV9 and TRBJ2-7, with TRBD1 matching 7 bases. V trimming: 0 bases; J trimming: 1 base; junction bases outside the gene matches: 1. The CDR3 totals 14 residues. The V gene's germline CDR1 is SGDLS and CDR2 YYNGEE. The CDR3 loop reads CASSVEGQSYEQYF. As DNA, the CDR3 is TGTGCCAGCAGCGTAGAGGGACAGTCCTACGAGCAGTACTTC.

As to this clone: The sample holds other DNA sequences that translate to the same CDR3. The V call is TRBV18, the J call TRBJ2-3, with D unresolved. Germline lookup yields CDR1 KGHSH and CDR2 LQKENI. This CDR3 region has 12 residues. Trimming pared 3 bases from V and 0 bases from J, leaving 1 base between. CDR3 DNA: TGTGCCAGCTCACCGAGCACAGATACGCAGTATTTT. Residues: CASSPSTDTQYF.